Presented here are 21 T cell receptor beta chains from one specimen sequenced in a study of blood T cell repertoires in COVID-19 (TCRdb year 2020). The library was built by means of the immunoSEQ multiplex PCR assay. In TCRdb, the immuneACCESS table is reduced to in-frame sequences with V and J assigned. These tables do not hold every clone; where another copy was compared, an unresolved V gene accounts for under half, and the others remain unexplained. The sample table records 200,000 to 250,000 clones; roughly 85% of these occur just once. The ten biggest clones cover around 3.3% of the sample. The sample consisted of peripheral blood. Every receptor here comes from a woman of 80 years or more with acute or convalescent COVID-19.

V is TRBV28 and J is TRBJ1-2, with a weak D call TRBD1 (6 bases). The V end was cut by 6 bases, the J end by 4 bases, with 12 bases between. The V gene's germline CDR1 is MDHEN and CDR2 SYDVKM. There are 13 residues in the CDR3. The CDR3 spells CASRDTGSYGYTF. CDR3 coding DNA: TGTGCCAGCAGAGATACAGGGTCCTATGGCTACACCTTC.

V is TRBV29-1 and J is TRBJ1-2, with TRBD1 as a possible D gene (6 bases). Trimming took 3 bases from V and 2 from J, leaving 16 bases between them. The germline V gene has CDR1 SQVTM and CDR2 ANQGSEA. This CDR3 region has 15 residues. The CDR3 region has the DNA TGCAGCGTTGACCTAGGGGCAGGGGTAAACTATGGCTACACCTTC. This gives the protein CSVDLGAGVNYGYTF.

CDR3 residues: CASSLGGVTGQPQHF. The CDR3 DNA reads as TGTGCCAGCAGCCTGGGGGGGGTAACCGGTCAGCCCCAGCATTTT. The chain carries TRBV3-1 (or the pseudogene TRBV3-2) and TRBJ1-5; D is perhaps TRBD1 (5 bases). The V end lost 4 bases, the J end lost 6 bases, and 16 bases lay between the germline ends. The CDR3 has 15 residues. CDR1 and CDR2 (germline): LGHDT, YNNKEL (reference sequence).

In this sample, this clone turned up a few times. CDR3 residues: CASHSSYNSPLHF. The DNA for the CDR3 is TGTGCCAGCCACAGCTCCTATAATTCACCCCTCCACTTT. This sequence joins TRBV6-5 and TRBJ1-6; D unresolved. CDR3 length: 13 amino acids. Germline V CDR1 and CDR2: MNHEY, SVGAGI. Trimming took off 8 bases at V and 0 bases at J, with 5 bases between the two ends.

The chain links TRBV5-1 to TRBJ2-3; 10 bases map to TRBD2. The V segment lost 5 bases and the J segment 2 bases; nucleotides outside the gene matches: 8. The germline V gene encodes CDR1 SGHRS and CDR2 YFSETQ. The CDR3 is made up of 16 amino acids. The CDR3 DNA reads TGCGCCAGCAGTTCATATAGCGGGGGGAACACAGATACGCAGTATTTT. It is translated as CASSSYSGGNTDTQYF.

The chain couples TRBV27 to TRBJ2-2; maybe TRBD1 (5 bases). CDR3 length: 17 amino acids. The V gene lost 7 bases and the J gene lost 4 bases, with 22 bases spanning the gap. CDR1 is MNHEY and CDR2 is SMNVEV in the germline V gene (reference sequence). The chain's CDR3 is CASTTPRSAGFTGELFF. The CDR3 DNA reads TGTGCCAGCACGACCCCGAGATCGGCAGGGTTCACCGGGGAGCTGTTTTTT.

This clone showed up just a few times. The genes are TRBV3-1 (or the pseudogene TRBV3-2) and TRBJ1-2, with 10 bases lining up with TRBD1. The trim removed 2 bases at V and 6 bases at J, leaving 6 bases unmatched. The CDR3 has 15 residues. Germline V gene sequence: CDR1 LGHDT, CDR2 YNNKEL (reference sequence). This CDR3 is CASSQFLTGGDGYTF. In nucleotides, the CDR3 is TGTGCCAGCAGCCAATTTCTGACAGGGGGCGATGGCTACACCTTC.

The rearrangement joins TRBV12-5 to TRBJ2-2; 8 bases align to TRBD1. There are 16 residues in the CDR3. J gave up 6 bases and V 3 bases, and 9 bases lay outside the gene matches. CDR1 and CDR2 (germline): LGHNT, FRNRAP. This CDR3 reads CASGFQPGGYAGELFF. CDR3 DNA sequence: TGTGCTAGTGGTTTCCAACCAGGGGGCTACGCCGGGGAGCTGTTTTTT.

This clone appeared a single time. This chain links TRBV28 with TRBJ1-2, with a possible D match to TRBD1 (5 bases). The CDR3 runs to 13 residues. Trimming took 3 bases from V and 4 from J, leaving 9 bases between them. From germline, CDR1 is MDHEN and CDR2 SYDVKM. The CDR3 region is CASSFRTTYGYTF. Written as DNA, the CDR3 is TGTGCCAGCAGTTTTAGGACAACCTATGGCTACACCTTC.

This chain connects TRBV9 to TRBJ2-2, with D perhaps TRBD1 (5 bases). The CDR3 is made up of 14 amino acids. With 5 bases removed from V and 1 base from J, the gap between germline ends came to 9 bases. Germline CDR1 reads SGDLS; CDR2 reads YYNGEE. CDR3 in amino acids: CASRTGQNTGELFF. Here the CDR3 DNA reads TGTGCCAGCAGAACAGGTCAGAACACCGGGGAGCTGTTTTTT. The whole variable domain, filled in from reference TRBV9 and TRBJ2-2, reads DSGVTQTPKHLITATGQRVTLRCSPRSGDLSVYWYQQSLDQGLQFLIQYYNGEERAKGNILERFSAQQFPDLHSELNLSSLELGDSALYFCASRTGQNTGELFFGEGSRLTVL.

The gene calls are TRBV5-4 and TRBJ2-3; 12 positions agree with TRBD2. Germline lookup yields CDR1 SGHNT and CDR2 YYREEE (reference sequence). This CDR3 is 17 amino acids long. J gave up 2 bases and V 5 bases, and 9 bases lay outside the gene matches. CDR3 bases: TGTGCCAGCAGTGGTCGACTAGCGGGGGCGACCACAGATACGCAGTATTTT. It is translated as CASSGRLAGATTDTQYF.

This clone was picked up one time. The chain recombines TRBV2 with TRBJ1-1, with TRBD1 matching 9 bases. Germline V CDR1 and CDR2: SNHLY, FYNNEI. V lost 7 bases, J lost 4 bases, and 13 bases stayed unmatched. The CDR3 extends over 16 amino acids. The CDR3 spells CASNLGQGRSSTEAFF. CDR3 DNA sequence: TGTGCCAGCAACCTAGGACAGGGGAGGTCTAGCACTGAAGCTTTCTTT.

For the CDR3, the DNA is TGTGCCAGCAGCTTAGTGGGCCAGGCCTATGGCTACACCTTC. Its protein product is CASSLVGQAYGYTF. The chain combines TRBV7-2 with TRBJ1-2; D gene ambiguous. Trimming cost V 1 base and J 4 bases, with 10 bases left between them. CDR3 length: 14 amino acids. Germline CDR1 SGHTA, CDR2 FQGNSA.

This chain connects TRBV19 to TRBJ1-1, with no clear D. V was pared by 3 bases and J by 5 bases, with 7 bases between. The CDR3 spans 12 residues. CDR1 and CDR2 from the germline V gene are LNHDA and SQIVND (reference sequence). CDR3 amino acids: CASSIRRTEAFF. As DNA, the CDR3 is TGTGCCAGTAGTATCCGTCGTACTGAAGCTTTCTTT.

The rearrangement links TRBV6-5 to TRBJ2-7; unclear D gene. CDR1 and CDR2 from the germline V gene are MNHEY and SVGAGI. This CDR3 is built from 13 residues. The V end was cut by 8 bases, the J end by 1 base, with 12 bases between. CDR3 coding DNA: TGTGCCAGCGTCTTTTCAGGATCCTACGAGCAGTACTTC. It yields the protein CASVFSGSYEQYF.

CDR3 in amino acids: CASSQGTAVPGYTF. CDR3 coding DNA: TGTGCCAGCAGCCAGGGGACCGCCGTGCCTGGCTACACCTTC. This chain uses TRBV7-2 with TRBJ1-2; D might be TRBD1 (6 bases). The CDR3 length is 14 residues. V lost 5 bases and J 7 bases, leaving 17 bases between the germline ends. CDR1 is SGHTA and CDR2 is FQGNSA in the germline V gene. The full variable domain, with the rest looked up from reference TRBV7-2 and TRBJ1-2, is GAGVSQSPSNKVTEKGKDVELRCDPISGHTALYWYRQSLGQGLEFLIYFQGNSAPDKSGLPSDRFSAERTGGSVSTLTIQRTQQEDSAVYLCASSQGTAVPGYTFGSGTRLTVV.

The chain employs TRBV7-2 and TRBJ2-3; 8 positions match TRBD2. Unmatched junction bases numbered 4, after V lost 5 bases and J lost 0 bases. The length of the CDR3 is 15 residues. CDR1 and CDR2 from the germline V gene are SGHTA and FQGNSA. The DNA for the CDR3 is TGTGCCAGCAGCCCCTGGACTAGCAGCACAGATACGCAGTATTTT. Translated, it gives CASSPWTSSTDTQYF.

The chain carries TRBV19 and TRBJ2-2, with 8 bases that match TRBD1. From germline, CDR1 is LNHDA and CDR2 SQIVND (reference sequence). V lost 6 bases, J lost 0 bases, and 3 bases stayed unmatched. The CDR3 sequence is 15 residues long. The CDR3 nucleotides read TGTGCCAGTAGAACGACAGGGGCGAACACCGGGGAGCTGTTTTTT. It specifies CASRTTGANTGELFF.

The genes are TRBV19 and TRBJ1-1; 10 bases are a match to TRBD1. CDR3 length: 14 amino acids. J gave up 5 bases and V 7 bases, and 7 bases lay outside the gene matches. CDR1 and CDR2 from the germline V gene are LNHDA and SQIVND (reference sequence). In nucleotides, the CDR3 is TGTGCCAGTACAGATCCGGGACAGGGGACTGAAGCTTTCTTT. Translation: CASTDPGQGTEAFF.

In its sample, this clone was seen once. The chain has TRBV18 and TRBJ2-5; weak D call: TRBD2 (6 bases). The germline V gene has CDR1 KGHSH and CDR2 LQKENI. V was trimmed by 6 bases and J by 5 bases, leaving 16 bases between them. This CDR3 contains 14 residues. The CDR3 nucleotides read TGTGCCAGCTCCCTCACGGAGGGATTGGAGACCCAGTACTTC. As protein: CASSLTEGLETQYF.

This chain's CDR3 is CASSQGRDGEETQYF. CDR3 DNA sequence: TGTGCCAGCAGCCAAGGGCGGGACGGCGAAGAGACCCAGTACTTC. The chain couples TRBV3-1 (or the pseudogene TRBV3-2) to TRBJ2-5; maybe TRBD2 (6 bases). V was trimmed by 1 base and J by 3 bases, leaving 12 bases between them. Germline V gene lookup returns CDR1 LGHDT and CDR2 YNNKEL (reference sequence). The CDR3 has 15 amino acids.